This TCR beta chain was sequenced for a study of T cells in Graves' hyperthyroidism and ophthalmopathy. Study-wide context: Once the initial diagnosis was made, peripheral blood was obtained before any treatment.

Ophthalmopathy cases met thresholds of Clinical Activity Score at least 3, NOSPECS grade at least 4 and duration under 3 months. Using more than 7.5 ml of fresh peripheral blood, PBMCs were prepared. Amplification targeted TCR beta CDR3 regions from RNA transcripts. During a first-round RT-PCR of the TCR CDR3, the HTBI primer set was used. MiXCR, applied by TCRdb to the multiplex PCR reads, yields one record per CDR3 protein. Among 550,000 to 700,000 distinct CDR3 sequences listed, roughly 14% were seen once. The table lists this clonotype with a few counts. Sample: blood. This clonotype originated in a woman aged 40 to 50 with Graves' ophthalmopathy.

The CDR3 sequence: CASSPQQHSYEQYF. The DNA of the CDR3 is TGTGCCAGCTCACCACAGCAGCACTCCTACGAGCAGTACTTC. The V call is TRBV18, the J call TRBJ2-7; no definite D call. Per the germline V gene, CDR1 is KGHSH and CDR2 is LQKENI. The germline V and J ends were trimmed by 1 base and 0 bases, with 7 bases remaining between them. The CDR3 runs 14 residues. Together with reference TRBV18 and TRBJ2-7, the CDR3 gives the full variable domain: NAGVMQNPRHLVRRRGQEARLRCSPMKGHSHVYWYRQLPEEGLKFMVYLQKENIIDESGMPKERFSAEFPKEGPSILRIQQVVRGDSAAYFCASSPQQHSYEQYFGPGTRLTVT.